Presented here are 29 T cell receptor beta chains from one specimen sequenced in a study of T-cell reconstitution after alpha-beta-depleted transplantation in children. It was with unique molecular identifiers that the TCRbeta library was prepared. TCRdb reanalysed the PCR reads using MiXCR and keeps one entry per CDR3 protein. The sample includes around 370,000 distinct CDR3 sequences, about a sixth of them seen just once. The sample was PBMCs, mostly from graft donor cells, taken 360 days after TCRalphabeta/CD19-depleted stem cell transplant. These receptors all stem from a male patient aged 2-9 years who had a stem cell transplant for acute lymphoblastic leukemia, so the T cells may come from the graft donor.

This clonotype was seen a few times. The chain employs TRBV7-3 and TRBJ2-3; no definite D call. The V and J ends lost 1 base and 1 base respectively, with 6 bases between them. There are 14 residues in the CDR3. Per germline, CDR1 SGHTA and CDR2 FQGTGA. The CDR3 nucleotides are TGTGCCAGCAGCTTAAGTCACGGCACAGATACGCAGTATTTT. Protein product: CASSLSHGTDTQYF.

There are many counts of this clonotype. The gene calls are TRBV24-1 and TRBJ2-1; 8 nucleotides line up with TRBD1. Germline CDR1 KGHDR, CDR2 SFDVKD. J was trimmed by 5 bases and V by 3 bases; bases with no gene match: 5. The CDR3 is 15 residues long. This CDR3 reads CATSDKGTGDNEQFF. As DNA, the CDR3 is TGTGCCACCAGTGATAAAGGGACAGGAGACAATGAGCAGTTCTTC.

This clonotype was seen only a few times. The V and J genes are TRBV20-1 and TRBJ2-7; D possibly matches TRBD1 or TRBD2 (6 bases each). V lost 4 bases and J lost 7, with 20 bases in between. Germline V gene sequence: CDR1 DFQATT, CDR2 SNEGSKA (reference sequence). This CDR3 comprises 14 residues. The CDR3 protein is CSAKGGYDYEEQYF. Written as DNA, the CDR3 is TGCAGTGCTAAAGGGGGGTATGACTACGAGGAGCAGTACTTC.

This clonotype was observed many times. The chain couples TRBV6-1 to TRBJ2-3; D possibly corresponds to TRBD1 (6 bases). CDR1 is MNHNS, CDR2 SASEGT, per germline. Deletions cut 5 bases from V and 0 bases from J, with 9 bases between. This CDR3 is built from 14 residues. DNA for the CDR3: TGTGCCAGCAGTCAAACAGGGAGCACAGATACGCAGTATTTT. Translated, it gives CASSQTGSTDTQYF.

This clonotype was observed at least ten times. The V gene is TRBV7-3, the J gene TRBJ2-5; D unresolved. The germline V and J ends were trimmed by 1 base and 8 bases, with 11 bases remaining between them. The germline V gene encodes CDR1 SGHTA and CDR2 FQGTGA. The CDR3 totals 13 residues. For the CDR3, the DNA is TGTGCCAGCAGCTTAAGTCCCTTTGGCACCCAGTACTTC. It yields the protein CASSLSPFGTQYF.

A few counts support this clonotype. The chain recombines TRBV29-1 with TRBJ1-2; 9 bases agree with TRBD1. This CDR3 region has 13 residues. The germline gives CDR1 SQVTM, CDR2 ANQGSEA. Trimming removed 6 bases from V and 7 bases from J; junction bases left unmatched: 9. The DNA of the CDR3 is TGCAGCGTAACGAGACAGGGGGTCCGTGGCTACACCTTC. Translating it yields CSVTRQGVRGYTF.

This clonotype was seen repeatedly, ten times or more. J is TRBJ2-5 and V is TRBV4-1; 11 bases align to TRBD2. Germline-derived CDR1 and CDR2 are MGHRA and YSYEKL. The V gene end was trimmed by 1 base and the J gene end by 3 bases; junction bases not matched to a gene: 13. CDR3 length equals 19 residues. CDR3 in DNA: TGCGCCAGCAGCCAAGGGACGACTAGCGGGATTCCTCCGGAAGAGACCCAGTACTTC. Its protein is CASSQGTTSGIPPEETQYF.

This chain connects TRBV4-3 to TRBJ2-7; TRBD2 might be the D (6 bases). Germline assignment: CDR1 LGHNA and CDR2 YSLEER. CDR3 length equals 13 residues. Trimming removed 1 base from V and 7 bases from J, with 11 bases in between. CDR3 nucleotides: TGCGCCAGCAGCCAAGCGGGAGTAGGTGAGCAGTACTTC. It translates to CASSQAGVGEQYF.

In its sample, this clonotype was seen a few times. The rearrangement uses TRBV6-5 and TRBJ2-7; D unresolved. The V end lost 2 bases, the J end lost 3 bases, and 8 bases lay between the germline ends. CDR3 size: 13 residues. CDR1 is MNHEY and CDR2 is SVGAGI in the germline V gene. In nucleotides, the CDR3 is TGTGCCAGCAGTTACGGGATGTACTACGAGCAGTACTTC. Protein product: CASSYGMYYEQYF.

The V call is TRBV20-1, the J call TRBJ2-2; the D gene could be TRBD1 or TRBD2 (6 bases each). The CDR3 is 15 residues long. Trimming cost V 4 bases and J 1 base, with 13 bases left between them. CDR1 is DFQATT, CDR2 SNEGSKA, per germline (reference sequence). The CDR3: CSAMGARGNTGELFF. The CDR3 DNA reads TGCAGTGCTATGGGGGCGCGGGGGAACACCGGGGAGCTGTTTTTT.

The rearrangement links TRBV7-2 to TRBJ2-7; 12 bases fit TRBD1. V lost 6 bases to trimming and J lost 0 bases; unmatched junction nucleotides: 0. The V gene's germline CDR1 is SGHTA and CDR2 FQGNSA. This CDR3 spans 14 amino acids. In DNA, the CDR3 is TGTGCCAGCAGGGGACAGGGGGCCTCCTACGAGCAGTACTTC. Amino acid sequence: CASRGQGASYEQYF.

Many counts were recorded for this clonotype. V is TRBV5-1 and J is TRBJ2-1; D is ambiguous. The CDR3 spans 17 residues. Trimming shortened V by 2 bases and J by 0 bases, and 15 bases separated the two germline ends. Per germline, CDR1 SGHRS and CDR2 YFSETQ. CDR3 coding DNA: TGCGCCAGCAGCTTCCTTTTTCCCTTCTCCTCCTACAATGAGCAGTTCTTC. This codes for CASSFLFPFSSYNEQFF.

This clonotype was detected a few times. The chain recombines TRBV20-1 with TRBJ2-3; D not resolved. Germline loops: CDR1 DFQATT, CDR2 SNEGSKA (reference sequence). This CDR3 has 13 amino acids. Trimming removed 6 bases from V and 6 bases from J, with 16 bases in between. The CDR3 region is CSAPSGMEDTQYF. CDR3 bases: TGCAGTGCCCCGTCGGGTATGGAGGATACGCAGTATTTT.

V usage is TRBV4-3 and J usage is TRBJ2-5; 9 bases agree with TRBD1. CDR1 and CDR2 (germline): LGHNA, YSLEER. The CDR3 length is 17 residues. The J segment lost 5 bases and the V segment lost 4 bases, leaving 14 bases of the junction unmatched. The chain's CDR3 is CASSPDEAGTGQETQYF. For the CDR3, the DNA is TGCGCCAGCAGCCCGGACGAGGCCGGGACAGGGCAGGAGACCCAGTACTTC.

V gene TRBV28 combines with J gene TRBJ2-1; 8 nucleotides align to TRBD2. From germline, CDR1 is MDHEN and CDR2 SYDVKM. V was pared by 6 bases and J by 4 bases, with 11 bases of the junction left unmatched. CDR3 size: 16 residues. This CDR3 is CASSPTSGGIYNEQFF. The CDR3 DNA sequence: TGTGCCAGCAGCCCAACTAGCGGAGGAATATACAATGAGCAGTTCTTC.

This clonotype was counted between two and nine times. This rearrangement joins TRBV4-3 to TRBJ2-2; 8 nucleotides align to TRBD2. Looked up from germline, CDR1 is LGHNA and CDR2 is YSLEER. This CDR3 contains 17 residues. The V gene end was trimmed by 2 bases and the J gene end by 0 bases; junction bases not matched to a gene: 5. The CDR3 nucleotides are TGCGCCAGCAGCCAACACTTTAGCGGGGCGAACACCGGGGAGCTGTTTTTT. Its protein is CASSQHFSGANTGELFF.

This clonotype was observed a few times. The chain combines TRBV12-3 or TRBV12-4 with TRBJ2-2, with D perhaps TRBD1 (6 bases). CDR3 length equals 13 residues. V lost 5 bases, J lost 7 bases, and 11 bases lay in between. CDR3: CASSTQGFGELFF. In DNA form, the CDR3 reads TGTGCCAGCAGTACCCAGGGGTTCGGGGAGCTGTTTTTT.

This clonotype was counted a few times. This chain uses TRBV5-6 with TRBJ2-3; TRBD2 agrees at 14 bases. The CDR3 is 17 residues long. Germline trimming cut 5 bases from V and 1 base from J; bases unmatched to any gene: 6. Germline CDR1 and CDR2: SGHDT and YYEEEE. CDR3 protein: CASSRLAGGTGTDTQYF. The CDR3 DNA follows: TGTGCCAGCAGTAGACTAGCGGGAGGGACTGGCACAGATACGCAGTATTTT.

This chain connects TRBV4-3 to TRBJ2-7; 9 bases fit TRBD2. V was pared by 0 bases and J by 0 bases, with 3 bases of the junction left unmatched. Germline V lookup: CDR1 LGHNA, CDR2 YSLEER. The CDR3 length is 16 residues. CDR3 in DNA: TGCGCCAGCAGCCAAGAGGCGGGAGGGGTCTCCTACGAGCAGTACTTC. Encoded protein: CASSQEAGGVSYEQYF.

This clonotype has only a few counts. V and J are TRBV5-6 and TRBJ2-5, with 10 bases identical to TRBD1. CDR3 length equals 15 residues. The germline CDR1 and CDR2 sequences are SGHDT and YYEEEE. With V trimmed by 4 bases and J by 4 bases, 7 bases remained unmatched. The CDR3 is CASSLPGQGRETQYF. The CDR3 DNA reads TGTGCCAGCAGCCTCCCGGGACAGGGGAGAGAGACCCAGTACTTC. The entire variable domain, with the rest obtained from reference TRBV5-6 and TRBJ2-5, is as follows: DAGVTQSPTHLIKTRGQQVTLRCSPKSGHDTVSWYQQALGQGPQFIFQYYEEEERQRGNFPDRFSGHQFPNYSSELNVNALLLGDSALYLCASSLPGQGRETQYFGPGTRLLVL.

CDR3 sequence (DNA): TGTGCCAGCAGCGTAGGTTTAGGGTCGAACGACACTGAAGCTTTCTTT. Its protein product is CASSVGLGSNDTEAFF. This chain links TRBV9 with TRBJ1-1; D gene unclear. The CDR3 spans 16 residues. Trimming left V 0 bases short and J 3 bases short, with 15 bases between. Germline V gene sequence: CDR1 SGDLS, CDR2 YYNGEE.

This chain joins TRBV6-1 and TRBJ1-1, with TRBD1 as a possible D gene (6 bases). Trimming shortened V by 6 bases and J by 7 bases, and 18 bases separated the two germline ends. CDR3 length: 14 amino acids. CDR1 and CDR2 (germline): MNHNS, SASEGT. CDR3 region: CASRLLGGHVEAFF. The CDR3 coding sequence is TGTGCCAGCAGGCTGTTGGGGGGGCACGTTGAAGCTTTCTTT.

CDR3 region: CASSLTATGTGGYTF. For the CDR3, the DNA is TGTGCCAGCAGTTTAACCGCGACAGGGACGGGAGGCTACACCTTC. The chain combines TRBV28 with TRBJ1-2, with 7 bases fitting TRBD1. V was pared by 2 bases and J by 8 bases, with 11 bases of the junction left unmatched. The length of the CDR3 is 15 residues. From germline, CDR1 is MDHEN and CDR2 SYDVKM.

This clonotype has more than one count but fewer than ten. In DNA form, the CDR3 reads TGTGCCAGCAGCCAAGATGTCGGGGCTAGCGGCCAAGAGACCCAGTACTTC. Its protein product is CASSQDVGASGQETQYF. This chain links TRBV4-2 with TRBJ2-5; 7 bases map to TRBD2. The CDR3 consists of 17 residues. Per germline, CDR1 LGHNA and CDR2 YNFKEQ. V trimming: 0 bases; J trimming: 1 base; junction bases outside the gene matches: 8.

The chain couples TRBV5-1 to TRBJ1-1, with 10 bases identical to TRBD1. Germline CDR1 and CDR2: SGHRS and YFSETQ. The trim removed 3 bases at V and 3 bases at J, leaving 5 bases unmatched. The CDR3 is made up of 15 amino acids. The CDR3 loop reads CASSSQGTGDTEAFF. CDR3 sequence (DNA): TGCGCCAGCAGCTCGCAAGGGACAGGGGACACTGAAGCTTTCTTT.

This clonotype was found a few times. The chain links TRBV29-1 to TRBJ2-7, with D tentatively TRBD2 (5 bases). This CDR3 spans 12 amino acids. Germline assignment: CDR1 SQVTM and CDR2 ANQGSEA. V was clipped by 6 bases and J by 2 bases, with 11 bases between them. CDR3: CSVAEGPYEQYF. The DNA for the CDR3 is TGCAGCGTCGCCGAGGGCCCCTACGAGCAGTACTTC.

This clonotype was observed a handful of times. V usage is TRBV25-1 and J usage is TRBJ2-3; 13 nucleotides agree with TRBD2. Germline V gene data show CDR1 as MGHDK and CDR2 as SYGVNS. V lost 7 bases to trimming and J lost 8 bases; unmatched junction nucleotides: 15. The CDR3 has 17 amino acids. The CDR3: CASTPWGLAGTGSTQYF. In DNA form, the CDR3 reads TGTGCCAGCACCCCATGGGGACTAGCGGGAACAGGGAGTACGCAGTATTTT.

This chain links TRBV29-1 with TRBJ1-5, with D possibly TRBD1 on 6 matching bases. Germline lookup yields CDR1 SQVTM and CDR2 ANQGSEA. V was clipped by 6 bases and J by 3 bases, with 9 bases between them. CDR3 length equals 12 residues. CDR3 sequence reads: CSVGHLNQPQHF. The CDR3 nucleotides read TGCAGCGTGGGACACCTCAATCAGCCCCAGCATTTT.

This clonotype was seen at least ten times. The rearrangement links TRBV7-9 to TRBJ2-5; perhaps TRBD1 as D (6 bases). Looked up from germline, CDR1 is SEHNR and CDR2 is FQNEAQ (reference sequence). The CDR3 has 14 residues. Deletions cut 7 bases from V and 2 bases from J, with 14 bases between. CDR3 nucleotides: TGTGCCAGCATGGGCAGGGGCCCGCAAGAGACCCAGTACTTC. This encodes CASMGRGPQETQYF.